This TCR beta chain comes out of a study of blood T cells in healthy people across ages. The second PCR ran roughly 7 to 12 cycles with a sample-barcoded 5' primer and J-beta primers. Every sample gave at least 3 million paired-end reads containing CDR3. MiXCR, applied by TCRdb to the 5' RACE reads, yields one record per CDR3 protein. There are hundreds of thousands of distinct CDR3 sequences in the sample; approximately 25% occur only once, and 8.7% lies in the top ten. Samples each had at least 6 micrograms of total RNA extracted. V gave up 1 base and J gave up 2 bases, with 6 bases separating them. This CDR3 is built from 13 residues. This sample was also put to use in a study of T cells of mothers and their children. From that paper: Three healthy Caucasian mothers and their six children were the donors.

The sample comprised blood. The origin of this receptor is a boy between 10 and 17 years old in good health. The rearrangement links TRBV12-3 or TRBV12-4 to TRBJ2-7; no clear D. The chain's CDR3 is CASSLGLPYEQYF. The CDR3 DNA follows: TGTGCCAGCAGTTTAGGGCTGCCCTACGAGCAGTACTTC.